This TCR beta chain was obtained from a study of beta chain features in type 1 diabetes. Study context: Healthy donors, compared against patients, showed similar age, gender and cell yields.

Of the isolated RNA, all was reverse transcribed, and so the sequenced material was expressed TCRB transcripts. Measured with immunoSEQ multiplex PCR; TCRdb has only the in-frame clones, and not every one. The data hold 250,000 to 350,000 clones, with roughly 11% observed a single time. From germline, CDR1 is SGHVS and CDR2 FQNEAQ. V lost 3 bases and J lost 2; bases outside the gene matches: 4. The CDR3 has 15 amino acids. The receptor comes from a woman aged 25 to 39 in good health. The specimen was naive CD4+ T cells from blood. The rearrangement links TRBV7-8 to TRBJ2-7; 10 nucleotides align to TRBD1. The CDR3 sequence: CASSFGTGATYEQYF. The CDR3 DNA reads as TGTGCCAGCAGCTTTGGGACAGGGGCTACCTACGAGCAGTACTTC.